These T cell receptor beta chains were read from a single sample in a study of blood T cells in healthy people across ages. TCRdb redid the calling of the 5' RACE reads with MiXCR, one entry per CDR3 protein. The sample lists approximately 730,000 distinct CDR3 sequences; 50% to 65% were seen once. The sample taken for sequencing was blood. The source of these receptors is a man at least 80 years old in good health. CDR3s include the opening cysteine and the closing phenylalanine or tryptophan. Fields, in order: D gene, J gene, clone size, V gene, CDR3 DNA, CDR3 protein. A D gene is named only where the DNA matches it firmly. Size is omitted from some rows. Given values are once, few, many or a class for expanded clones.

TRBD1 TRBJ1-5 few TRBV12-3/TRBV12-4 TGTGCCAGCAGCCCCCGGGACAGGGCTCAGCCCCAGCATTTT CASSPRDRAQPQHF
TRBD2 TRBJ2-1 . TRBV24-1 TGTGCCACCGCCCGAGGGGGAGAAGCGGGGGTCAATGAGCAGTTCTTC CATARGGEAGVNEQFF
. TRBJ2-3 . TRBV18 TGTGCCAGCTCACCACTTGGGACACCATTGGGAGATACGCAGTATTTT CASSPLGTPLGDTQYF
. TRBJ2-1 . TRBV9 TGTGCCAGCAGCTCCGGCATGGGGGGAAAAGGCTACGATGAGCAGTTCTTC CASSSGMGGKGYDEQFF
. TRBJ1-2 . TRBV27 TGTGCCAGCAGTTTATGGGCAGGGATCGGTGGCTACACCTTC CASSLWAGIGGYTF
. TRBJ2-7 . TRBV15 TGTGCCACCAGCAGCGACGGTTTCTACGAGCAGTACTTC CATSSDGFYEQYF
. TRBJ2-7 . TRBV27 TGTGCCAGCAGATCCGAACTAGACGGGGGCGAGCAGTACTTC CASRSELDGGEQYF
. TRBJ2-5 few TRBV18 TGTGCCAGCTCACCCAACCCCAACCTCCAAGAGACCCAGTACTTC CASSPNPNLQETQYF
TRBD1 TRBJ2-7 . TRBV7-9 TGTGCCAGCAGCTCGACCAGGGGGCGCGGCGAGCAGTACTTC CASSSTRGRGEQYF
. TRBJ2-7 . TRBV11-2 TGTGCCAGCAGCTTGATGGATTTCTCCTACGAGCAGTACTTC CASSLMDFSYEQYF
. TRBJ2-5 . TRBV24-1 TGTGCCACCAGTGATTTAGGGTCAGGGCAAGAGACCCAGTACTTC CATSDLGSGQETQYF
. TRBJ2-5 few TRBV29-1 TGCAGCGTTGGCGCGGGGCAGGAGACCCAGTACTTC CSVGAGQETQYF
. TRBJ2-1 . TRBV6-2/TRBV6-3 TGTGCCAGCAGTTTCACCCAGGTAGGCAATGAGCAGTTCTTC CASSFTQVGNEQFF
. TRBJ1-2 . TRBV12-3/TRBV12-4 TGTGCCAGCAGTGTAAGGACAGTCTATGGCTACACCTTC CASSVRTVYGYTF
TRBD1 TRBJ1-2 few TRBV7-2 TGTGCCAGCAGCTTAGAACCGGGACAGGGAGGACGTGGCTACACCTTC CASSLEPGQGGRGYTF
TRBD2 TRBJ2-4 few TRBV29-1 TGCAGCGCCGGGGGTCTAGCGGGAGCCAAAAACATTCAGTACTTC CSAGGLAGAKNIQYF
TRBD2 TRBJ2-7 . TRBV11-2 TGTGCCAGCTGCCTAGGACTAGCGGGGGCCAGCTCCTACAATGAGCAGTACTTC CASCLGLAGASSYNEQYF
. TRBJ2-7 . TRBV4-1 TGCGCCAGCAGCCAGGCGCCGGGTAGTTGGGACGAGCAGTACTTC CASSQAPGSWDEQYF
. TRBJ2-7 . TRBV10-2 TGCGCCAGCAGTGACGGGGGTCGCGCCTACGAGCAGTACTTC CASSDGGRAYEQYF
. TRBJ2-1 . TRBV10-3 TGTGCCATCAGTGCCACTGCAGGGAATGAGCAGTTCTTC CAISATAGNEQFF
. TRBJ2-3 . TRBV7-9 TGTGCCAGCAGCCCGTTCGGCGGGCAGGCAGATACGCAGTATTTT CASSPFGGQADTQYF
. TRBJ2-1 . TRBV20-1 TGCAGTGCTAGAGATCCTGCACAGGGTACCTACAATGAGCAGTTCTTC CSARDPAQGTYNEQFF
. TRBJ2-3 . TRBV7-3 TGTGCCAGCAGCTTAATGCGGAGCAGCACAGATACGCAGTATTTT CASSLMRSSTDTQYF
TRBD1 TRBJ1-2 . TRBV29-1 TGCAGCGTTCAGGACAGGGAGACTAACTATGGCTACACCTTC CSVQDRETNYGYTF
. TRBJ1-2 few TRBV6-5 TGTGCCAGCAGCTCAGGACCTTTCCTTAACTATGGCTACACCTTC CASSSGPFLNYGYTF
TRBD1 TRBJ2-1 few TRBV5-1 TGCGCCAGCAGCTTGAATACAGGGGGTGAGCAGTTCTTC CASSLNTGGEQFF